This T cell receptor (beta chain) was identified during a study of blood T cell repertoires in COVID-19. Sequencing used immunoSEQ multiplex PCR; TCRdb keeps in-frame clones, though not all of them. This sample has 200,000 to 250,000 clones, with around 87% found just once. The CDR3 consists of 20 residues. The germline gives CDR1 LGHNT, CDR2 FRNRAP. The germline V and J ends were trimmed by 0 bases and 3 bases, with 24 bases remaining between them. This clone was observed a single time. The receptor comes from a woman aged 25 to 39 with acute COVID-19. Material for sequencing was PBMCs or T cells enriched from blood (not recorded which). The genes are TRBV12-5 and TRBJ2-1; possible D gene TRBD1, 6 bases. For the CDR3, the DNA is TGTGCTAGTGGTTTGGTATTAAGCCGCCAGGGGAGTAGGTTCTACAATGAGCAGTTCTTC. It specifies CASGLVLSRQGSRFYNEQFF.